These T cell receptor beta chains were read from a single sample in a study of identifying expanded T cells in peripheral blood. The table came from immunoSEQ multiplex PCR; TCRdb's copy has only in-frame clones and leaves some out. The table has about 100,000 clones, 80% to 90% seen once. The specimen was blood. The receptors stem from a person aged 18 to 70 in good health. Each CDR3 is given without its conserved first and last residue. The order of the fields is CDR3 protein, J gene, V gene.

CDR3 protein: ASSPRIATNEKLF
J gene: TRBJ1-4
V gene: TRBV7-9

CDR3 protein: ASSQGRALINTEAF
J gene: TRBJ1-1
V gene: TRBV4-3

CDR3 protein: ASGQGHSPLH
J gene: TRBJ1-6
V gene: TRBV2

CDR3 protein: AIGGGGGRPYEQY
J gene: TRBJ2-7
V gene: TRBV7-9

CDR3 protein: ASSIGQWNTEAF
J gene: TRBJ1-1
V gene: TRBV5-1

CDR3 protein: ASSLTWQGREKLF
J gene: TRBJ1-4
V gene: TRBV27

CDR3 protein: ASSLAENTEAF
J gene: TRBJ1-1
V gene: TRBV5-1

CDR3 protein: ASSLAQGIYNEQF
J gene: TRBJ2-1
V gene: TRBV7-9

CDR3 protein: ASRPPGRDTGELF
J gene: TRBJ2-2
V gene: TRBV5-1

CDR3 protein: ASGTGSAYGYT
J gene: TRBJ1-2
V gene: TRBV2

CDR3 protein: ASSFWGGNEQF
J gene: TRBJ2-1
V gene: TRBV5-1

CDR3 protein: SASTSGRANEQY
J gene: TRBJ2-7
V gene: TRBV29-1

CDR3 protein: ASSQGGYTEAF
J gene: TRBJ1-1
V gene: TRBV7-9

CDR3 protein: ASSLSGGSYEQY
J gene: TRBJ2-7
V gene: TRBV27

CDR3 protein: AISEGPYEQY
J gene: TRBJ2-7
V gene: TRBV10-3

CDR3 protein: ASSYNLQGGGYT
J gene: TRBJ1-2
V gene: TRBV6-6

CDR3 protein: ASSPPEGSGHSYNEQF
J gene: TRBJ2-1
V gene: TRBV4-2

CDR3 protein: ASSLVAGRDYGYT
J gene: TRBJ1-2
V gene: TRBV5-6

CDR3 protein: ASSLHRDEKLF
J gene: TRBJ1-4
V gene: TRBV5-6

CDR3 protein: ASRSRGKETQY
J gene: TRBJ2-5
V gene: TRBV2

CDR3 protein: ASSWDSTYEQY
J gene: TRBJ2-7
V gene: TRBV11-1

CDR3 protein: ASSLRLFGRKETQY
J gene: TRBJ2-5
V gene: TRBV5-4

CDR3 protein: ATFRGYEQY
J gene: -
V gene: TRBV6-1

CDR3 protein: SVDAETSGMGVNEQF
J gene: TRBJ2-1
V gene: TRBV29-1

CDR3 protein: ASSLERYQETQY
J gene: TRBJ2-5
V gene: TRBV11-1

CDR3 protein: ASLSGANYGYT
J gene: TRBJ1-2
V gene: TRBV28

CDR3 protein: ASSLGGLAGGYYEQY
J gene: TRBJ2-7
V gene: TRBV7-8

CDR3 protein: ASSWGQDTGELF
J gene: TRBJ2-2
V gene: TRBV7-9

CDR3 protein: ASSVTHHRSRETQY
J gene: TRBJ2-5
V gene: TRBV9

CDR3 protein: ASSQEGSEVGRNTIY
J gene: TRBJ1-3
V gene: TRBV4-1

CDR3 protein: ASSPGRSSGANVLT
J gene: TRBJ2-6
V gene: TRBV5-1

CDR3 protein: ASSGQGRNEQY
J gene: TRBJ2-7
V gene: TRBV6-5

CDR3 protein: ASSSGTGTAHDGYT
J gene: TRBJ1-2
V gene: TRBV5-1

CDR3 protein: ASSLWGSGGAEGTQY
J gene: TRBJ2-3
V gene: TRBV5-4

CDR3 protein: ASSVGTGPTDTQY
J gene: TRBJ2-3
V gene: TRBV9

CDR3 protein: ASSPGTRNTEAF
J gene: TRBJ1-1
V gene: TRBV7-6

CDR3 protein: ASSSDQGAQAF
J gene: TRBJ1-1
V gene: TRBV5-1

CDR3 protein: SGAWGAGNTIY
J gene: TRBJ1-3
V gene: TRBV29-1